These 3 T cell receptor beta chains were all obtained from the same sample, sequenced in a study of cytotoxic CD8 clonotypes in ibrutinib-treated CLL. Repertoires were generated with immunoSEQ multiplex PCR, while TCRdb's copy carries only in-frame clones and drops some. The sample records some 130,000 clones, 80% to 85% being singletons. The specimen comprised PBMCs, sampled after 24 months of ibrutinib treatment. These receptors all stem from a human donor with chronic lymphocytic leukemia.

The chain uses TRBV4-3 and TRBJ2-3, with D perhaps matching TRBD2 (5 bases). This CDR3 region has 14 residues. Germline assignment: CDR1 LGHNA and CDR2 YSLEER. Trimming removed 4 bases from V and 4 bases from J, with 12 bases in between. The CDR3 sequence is CASSPAVRADTQYF. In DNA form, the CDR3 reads TGCGCCAGCAGCCCCGCGGTGCGGGCAGATACGCAGTATTTT.

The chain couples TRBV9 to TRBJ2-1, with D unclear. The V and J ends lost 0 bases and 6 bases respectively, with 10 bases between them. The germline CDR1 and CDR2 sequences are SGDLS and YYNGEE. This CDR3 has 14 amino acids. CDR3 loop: CASSVGAGSNEQFF. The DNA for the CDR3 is TGTGCCAGCAGCGTAGGGGCAGGTAGCAATGAGCAGTTCTTC.

CDR3 coding DNA: TGTGCCAGCAGCGTATTGGGTGGGGGAAACACTGAAGCTTTCTTT. Amino acid sequence: CASSVLGGGNTEAFF. The V call is TRBV9, the J call TRBJ1-1, with D maybe TRBD1 (5 bases). CDR1 SGDLS and CDR2 YYNGEE come from the germline V gene. The V end was cut by 1 base, the J end by 2 bases, with 12 bases between. The CDR3 covers 15 residues.